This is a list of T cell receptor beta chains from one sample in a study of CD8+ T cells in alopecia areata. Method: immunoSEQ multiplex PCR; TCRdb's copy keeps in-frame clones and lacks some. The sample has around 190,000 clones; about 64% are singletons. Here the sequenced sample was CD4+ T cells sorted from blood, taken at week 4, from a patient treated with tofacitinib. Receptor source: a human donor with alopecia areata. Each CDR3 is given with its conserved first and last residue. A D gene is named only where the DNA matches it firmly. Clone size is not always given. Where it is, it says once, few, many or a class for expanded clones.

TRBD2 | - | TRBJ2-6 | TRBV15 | CATSRAKSRTSGGAYGANVLTF | TGTGCCACCAGCAGAGCCAAGTCCCGAACTAGCGGGGGGGCCTATGGGGCCAACGTCCTGACTTTC
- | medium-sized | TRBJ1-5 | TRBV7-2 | CASSSSGGFSNQPQHF | TGTGCCAGCAGCTCGAGCGGGGGTTTTAGCAATCAGCCCCAGCATTTT
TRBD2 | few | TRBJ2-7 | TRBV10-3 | CAISLSGVGAYEQYF | TGTGCCATCAGTCTTAGCGGGGTGGGAGCCTACGAGCAGTACTTC
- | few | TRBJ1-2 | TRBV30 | CAWSPGLLYGYTF | TGTGCCTGGAGTCCAGGTCTCCTCTATGGCTACACCTTC
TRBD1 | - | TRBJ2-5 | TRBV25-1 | CASLKGPGQGETQYF | TGTGCCAGCCTGAAGGGCCCGGGACAGGGGGAGACCCAGTACTTC
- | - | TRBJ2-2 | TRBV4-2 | CASEGSTGELFF | TGTGCCTCAGAGGGTAGCACCGGGGAGCTGTTTTTT
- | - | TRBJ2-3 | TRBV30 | CAWKSTRGAADTQYF | TGTGCCTGGAAATCCACAAGGGGAGCGGCAGATACGCAGTATTTT
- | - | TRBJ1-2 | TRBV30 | CAWSVLGTRQVNYGYTF | TGTGCCTGGAGTGTACTTGGGACACGGCAAGTTAACTATGGCTACACCTTC
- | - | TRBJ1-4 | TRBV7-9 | CASSLAGNNEKLFF | TGTGCCAGCAGCTTAGCGGGGAATAATGAAAAACTGTTTTTT
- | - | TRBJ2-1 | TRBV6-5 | CASSSTSGEQFF | TGTGCCAGCAGTTCGACCAGTGGTGAGCAGTTCTTC
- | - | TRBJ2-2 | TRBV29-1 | CSVLGSRGELFF | TGCAGCGTGCTGGGGAGCCGCGGGGAGCTGTTTTTT
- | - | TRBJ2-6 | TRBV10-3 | CAISEGQGGTNVLTF | TGTGCCATCAGTGAGGGCCAGGGGGGGACCAACGTCCTGACTTTC
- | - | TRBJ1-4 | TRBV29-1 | CSVARGGEKLFF | TGCAGCGTCGCTCGAGGGGGTGAAAAACTGTTTTTT
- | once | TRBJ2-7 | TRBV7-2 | CASSADPAYEQYF | TGTGCCAGCAGCGCAGACCCGGCCTACGAGCAGTACTTC
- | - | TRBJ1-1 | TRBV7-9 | CASSLGVGNTEAFF | TGTGCCAGCAGCTTAGGGGTAGGGAACACTGAAGCTTTCTTT
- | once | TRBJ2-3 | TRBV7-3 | CASSPRGVDTQYF | TGTGCCAGCTCTCCCCGCGGGGTCGATACGCAGTATTTT
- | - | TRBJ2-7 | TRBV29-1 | CSVASGGSSYEQYF | TGCAGCGTTGCCTCAGGGGGGAGCTCCTACGAGCAGTACTTC
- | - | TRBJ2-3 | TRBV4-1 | CASSHGGTDTQYF | TGCGCCAGCAGCCACGGGGGCACAGATACGCAGTATTTT
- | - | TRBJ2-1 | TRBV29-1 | CSVVSGGQFF | TGCAGCGTTGTTTCCGGGGGGCAGTTCTTC
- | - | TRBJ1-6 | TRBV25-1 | CASSVRDNSPLHF | TGTGCCAGCTCTGTAAGGGATAATTCACCCCTCCACTTT
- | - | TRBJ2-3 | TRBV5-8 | CASSLERGYHTDTQYF | TGTGCCAGCAGCTTGGAGAGGGGTTATCACACAGATACGCAGTATTTT
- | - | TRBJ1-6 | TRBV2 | CASSEEGNSPLHF | TGTGCCAGCAGTGAAGAGGGTAATTCACCCCTCCACTTT
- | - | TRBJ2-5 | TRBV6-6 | CASKNLGGAQETQYF | TGTGCCAGCAAGAACTTGGGGGGGGCCCAAGAGACCCAGTACTTC
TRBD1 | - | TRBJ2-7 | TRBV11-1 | CASSLGQTGNYEQYF | TGTGCCAGCAGCTTAGGACAGACAGGGAATTACGAGCAGTACTTC
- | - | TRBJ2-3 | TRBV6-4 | CASGRTFTDTQYF | TGTGCCAGCGGGAGGACCTTCACAGATACGCAGTATTTT
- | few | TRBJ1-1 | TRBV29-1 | CSVEVEQGRGEAFF | TGCAGCGTTGAAGTCGAGCAGGGAAGGGGTGAAGCTTTCTTT
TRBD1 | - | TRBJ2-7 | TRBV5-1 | CASSPSAGGGEQYF | TGCGCCAGCAGCCCGAGCGCAGGGGGCGGGGAGCAGTACTTC
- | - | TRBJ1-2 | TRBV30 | CAWMFHESYGYTF | TGTGCCTGGATGTTTCATGAGTCCTATGGCTACACCTTC
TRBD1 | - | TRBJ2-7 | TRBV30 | CAWSTFTGQGAVGEQYF | TGTGCCTGGAGCACCTTCACCGGACAGGGGGCTGTAGGCGAGCAGTACTTC
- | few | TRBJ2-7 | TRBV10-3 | CALRPQGSYEQYF | TGTGCCCTGCGCCCACAGGGATCCTACGAGCAGTACTTC
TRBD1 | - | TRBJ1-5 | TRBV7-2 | CASSFGTGGGGNQPQHF | TGTGCCAGCAGCTTCGGGACAGGGGGCGGAGGCAATCAGCCCCAGCATTTT
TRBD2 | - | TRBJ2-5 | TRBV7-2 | CASSLGLAGGRKTQYF | TGTGCCAGCAGCTTAGGGCTAGCGGGGGGCAGAAAGACCCAGTACTTC
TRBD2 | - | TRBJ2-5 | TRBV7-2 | CASSPRGGGKTQYF | TGTGCCAGCAGCCCGCGGGGGGGCGGGAAGACCCAGTACTTC
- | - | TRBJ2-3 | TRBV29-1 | CSVGGSTGEVEHTDTQYF | TGCAGCGTGGGGGGGTCGACAGGGGAAGTAGAACACACAGATACGCAGTATTTT
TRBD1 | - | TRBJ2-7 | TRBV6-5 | CASRGQGSSYEQYF | TGTGCCAGCAGGGGACAGGGCAGCTCCTACGAGCAGTACTTC
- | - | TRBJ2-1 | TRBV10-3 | CAISPAAWYYNEQFF | TGTGCCATCAGCCCTGCCGCCTGGTACTACAATGAGCAGTTCTTC
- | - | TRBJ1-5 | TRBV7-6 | CASSSVPAVAPQHF | TGTGCCAGCAGCTCGGTTCCGGCCGTAGCGCCCCAGCATTTT
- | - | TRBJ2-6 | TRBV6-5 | CASSYSSNSGANVLTF | TGTGCCAGCAGTTACTCATCGAACTCTGGGGCCAACGTCCTGACTTTC
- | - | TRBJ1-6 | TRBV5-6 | CASSLEQGGPLHF | TGTGCCAGCAGCTTGGAGCAGGGTGGGCCCCTCCACTTT
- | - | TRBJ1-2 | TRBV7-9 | CASSLYRHPTVSTNYGYTF | TGTGCCAGCAGCTTATATAGACACCCCACGGTCTCGACTAACTATGGCTACACCTTC
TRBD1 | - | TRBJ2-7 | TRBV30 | CAWSVETGGPYEQYF | TGTGCCTGGAGTGTAGAAACAGGGGGCCCCTACGAGCAGTACTTC
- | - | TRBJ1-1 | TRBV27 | CASRGGNTEAFF | TGTGCCAGCAGGGGGGGAAACACTGAAGCTTTCTTT
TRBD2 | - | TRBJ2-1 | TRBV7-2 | CASSLDGTSGGIGEQFF | TGTGCCAGCAGCTTAGATGGGACTAGCGGGGGGATCGGTGAGCAGTTCTTC
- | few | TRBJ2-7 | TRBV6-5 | CASSYSRGSFSYEQYF | TGTGCCAGCAGTTACTCGAGGGGCAGCTTCTCCTACGAGCAGTACTTC
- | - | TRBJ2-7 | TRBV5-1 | CASGRGGNYEQYF | TGCGCCAGCGGCAGGGGGGGAAACTACGAGCAGTACTTC
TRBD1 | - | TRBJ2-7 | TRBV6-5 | CASSYGQGVYEQYF | TGTGCCAGCAGTTACGGGCAGGGGGTGTACGAGCAGTACTTC